Listed below are T cell receptor beta chains from one sample, sequenced in a study of technical replicates of blood from a few donors. Only in-frame clones appear in the TCRdb table, and some are missing; sequencing was by immunoSEQ multiplex PCR. The sample yields 70,000 to 75,000 clones, around 95% seen once. Sequencing input: T cells isolated from PBMCs. The receptors were sampled from a human donor in good health. Each CDR3 is given with its conserved first and last residue. The D gene is left open where the match is weak. Expanded clones are given a class, and other clones once, few, many or no size at all.

abundance | d_gene | j_gene | v_gene | CDR3nt | CDR3aa
. | TRBD1 | TRBJ1-3 | TRBV25-1 | TGTGCCAGCAGTGACGACAGGGCTGGAAACACCATATATTTT | CASSDDRAGNTIYF
. | . | TRBJ2-1 | TRBV9 | TGTGCCAGCAGCGTAGGAAGTAGCGGAGTTTACGATGAGCAGTTCTTC | CASSVGSSGVYDEQFF
. | TRBD1 | TRBJ2-3 | TRBV7-9 | TGTGCCAGCAGCGACCCCGGGACAGGGACAGATACGCAGTATTTT | CASSDPGTGTDTQYF
. | TRBD1 | TRBJ2-7 | TRBV6-5 | TGTGCCAGCAGTTACTCGATGGACAGGGGCGACTACGAGCAGTACTTC | CASSYSMDRGDYEQYF
. | . | TRBJ2-4 | TRBV5-5 | TGTGCCAGCAGCCGGACACGAAACATTCAGTACTTC | CASSRTRNIQYF
. | . | TRBJ1-2 | TRBV27 | TGTGCCAGCAGACCCGTACAGGGTGTAGAGGGTGGCTACACCTTC | CASRPVQGVEGGYTF
few | TRBD1 | TRBJ2-1 | TRBV4-1 | TGCGCCAGCAGGAAAGGACAGGGAGTCAATGAGCAGTTCTTC | CASRKGQGVNEQFF
. | . | TRBJ2-3 | TRBV10-2 | TGCGCCAGCAGTGCCCGGAGTGGTACGCAGTATTTT | CASSARSGTQYF
. | TRBD1 | TRBJ1-1 | TRBV6-5 | TGTGCCAGCAGACCGGGACAGATCCTTGAAGCTTTCTTT | CASRPGQILEAFF
. | TRBD1 | TRBJ2-7 | TRBV28 | TGTGCCAGCAGTCGGGACAGCCCCTACGAGCAGTACTTC | CASSRDSPYEQYF